These 13 T cell receptor beta chains were sequenced from one sample in a study of T-cell reconstitution after alpha-beta-depleted transplantation in children. As it was prepared, the TCRbeta library received unique molecular identifiers. MiXCR was run by TCRdb on the PCR reads, yielding one entry per CDR3 protein. The repertoire holds 500,000 or so distinct CDR3 sequences, with about an eighth as singletons. Sequencing was performed on PBMCs, mostly from graft donor cells, taken 180 days after TCRalphabeta/CD19-depleted stem cell transplant. These receptors were collected from a female patient aged 2 to 10 who had a stem cell transplant for aplastic anemia, so the T cells may come from the graft donor.

In this sample, this clonotype turned up a few times. The V call is TRBV12-3 or TRBV12-4, the J call TRBJ2-3; D gene uncertain. V lost 5 bases and J 6 bases, leaving 12 bases between the germline ends. The CDR3 spans 13 residues. The CDR3 coding sequence is TGTGCCAGCAGTCAAAGCAGCGTGGATACGCAGTATTTT. Protein product: CASSQSSVDTQYF.

The genes are TRBV12-5 and TRBJ2-1; 7 bases line up with TRBD1. The CDR3 has 15 amino acids. V lost 5 bases to trimming and J lost 8 bases; unmatched junction nucleotides: 12. Germline V gives CDR1 LGHNT, CDR2 FRNRAP. CDR3 protein: CASGPHDRVFDEQFF. CDR3 sequence (DNA): TGTGCTAGTGGTCCACACGACAGGGTTTTCGATGAGCAGTTCTTC.

The chain joins TRBV6-5 to TRBJ1-1; D perhaps matches TRBD1 (5 bases). This CDR3 is built from 13 residues. V was trimmed by 10 bases and J by 1 base, leaving 13 bases between them. Germline CDR1 MNHEY, CDR2 SVGAGI. The CDR3 DNA reads TGTGCCATCCGCCGGGGGTCGAACACTGAAGCTTTCTTT. Protein product: CAIRRGSNTEAFF.

The chain couples TRBV5-1 to TRBJ2-3; D ambiguous. The germline V gene has CDR1 SGHRS and CDR2 YFSETQ. The V gene lost 0 bases and the J gene lost 0 bases, with 8 bases spanning the gap. The CDR3 consists of 15 residues. DNA for the CDR3: TGCGCCAGCAGCTTGGACGCGACCAGCACAGATACGCAGTATTTT. Residues: CASSLDATSTDTQYF.

J is TRBJ2-1 and V is TRBV7-8, with D perhaps assigned TRBD1 or TRBD2 (5 bases each). Germline lookup yields CDR1 SGHVS and CDR2 FQNEAQ. V lost 5 bases and J 8 bases, leaving 22 bases between the germline ends. The CDR3 length is 16 residues. The chain's CDR3 is CASSRGASRGTDEQFF. CDR3 sequence (DNA): TGTGCCAGCAGCCGCGGAGCGAGTCGTGGGACGGATGAGCAGTTCTTC.

This clonotype occurred a few times. The chain recombines TRBV6-2 or TRBV6-3 with TRBJ2-7, with D maybe TRBD2 (5 bases). The CDR3 runs 15 residues. Trimming removed 3 bases from V and 2 bases from J, with 14 bases in between. Germline CDR1 is MNHEY and CDR2 is SVGEGT. The CDR3 bases are TGTGCCAGCAGTTATCGTGTCAGCGGAACCTACGAGCAGTACTTC. The encoded protein is CASSYRVSGTYEQYF.

The CDR3 spells CASRSLDRGHEQYV. In nucleotides, the CDR3 is TGTGCCAGCAGATCCCTCGACAGGGGGCACGAGCAGTACGTC. The chain carries TRBV6-1 and TRBJ2-7; 10 bases are a match to TRBD1. The CDR3 spans 14 residues. Trimming cost V 6 bases and J 5 bases; bases outside gene matches: 7. CDR1 and CDR2 (germline): MNHNS, SASEGT.

This clonotype has a handful of counts. The CDR3: CASSLTQRETQYF. The CDR3 region has the DNA TGCGCCAGCAGCTTGACCCAGAGAGAGACCCAGTACTTC. The chain carries TRBV5-1 and TRBJ2-5, with no clear D. The CDR3 runs to 13 residues. Trimming stripped 1 base from V and 4 bases from J, with 8 bases between. Germline values: CDR1 SGHRS, CDR2 YFSETQ.

This clonotype showed up just a few times. This chain uses TRBV19 with TRBJ2-1; D is perhaps TRBD1 (6 bases). This CDR3 comprises 16 residues. Germline V gene sequence: CDR1 LNHDA, CDR2 SQIVND (reference sequence). The germline V and J ends were trimmed by 6 bases and 5 bases, with 20 bases remaining between them. DNA of the CDR3: TGTGCCAGTAGCAGGACCCCACCCGGACAGAACAATGAGCAGTTCTTC. Translation: CASSRTPPGQNNEQFF.

There are a few counts of this clonotype. The CDR3 spells CASSDVSNSPLHF. CDR3 nucleotide sequence: TGTGCCAGCAGTGATGTCAGTAATTCACCCCTCCACTTT. J is TRBJ1-6 and V is TRBV25-1; D remains ambiguous. V shed 3 bases and J shed 6 bases, with 6 bases lying between them. Germline assignment: CDR1 MGHDK and CDR2 SYGVNS. The CDR3 has 13 amino acids.

This clonotype was observed many times. The V call is TRBV28, the J call TRBJ1-4, with TRBD1 identical over 9 bases. The CDR3 is 15 amino acids. With V trimmed by 4 bases and J by 8 bases, 8 bases remained unmatched. Germline V gene lookup returns CDR1 MDHEN and CDR2 SYDVKM. The CDR3 region is CASSSGGTGKEKLFF. The CDR3 DNA is TGTGCCAGCAGTTCCGGCGGGACAGGGAAGGAAAAACTGTTTTTT.

This clonotype appeared a few times. The V call is TRBV7-8, the J call TRBJ1-2; no firm D call. Germline lookup yields CDR1 SGHVS and CDR2 FQNEAQ. With 0 bases removed from V and 0 bases from J, the gap between germline ends came to 11 bases. The CDR3 is 16 residues long. The CDR3 nucleotides are TGTGCCAGCAGCTTAGCGTCGGGAGCCCCTAACTATGGCTACACCTTC. Translating it yields CASSLASGAPNYGYTF.

The V gene is TRBV20-1, the J gene TRBJ2-2, with TRBD2 identical over 11 bases. CDR3 length equals 16 residues. The ends lost 5 bases at V and 6 bases at J; junction bases unmatched: 11. Germline-derived CDR1 and CDR2 are DFQATT and SNEGSKA (reference sequence). The DNA for the CDR3 is TGCAGTGCTCCGGGAACCGGACTAGCGGGTGCCGGGGAGCTGTTTTTT. Translation gives CSAPGTGLAGAGELFF.